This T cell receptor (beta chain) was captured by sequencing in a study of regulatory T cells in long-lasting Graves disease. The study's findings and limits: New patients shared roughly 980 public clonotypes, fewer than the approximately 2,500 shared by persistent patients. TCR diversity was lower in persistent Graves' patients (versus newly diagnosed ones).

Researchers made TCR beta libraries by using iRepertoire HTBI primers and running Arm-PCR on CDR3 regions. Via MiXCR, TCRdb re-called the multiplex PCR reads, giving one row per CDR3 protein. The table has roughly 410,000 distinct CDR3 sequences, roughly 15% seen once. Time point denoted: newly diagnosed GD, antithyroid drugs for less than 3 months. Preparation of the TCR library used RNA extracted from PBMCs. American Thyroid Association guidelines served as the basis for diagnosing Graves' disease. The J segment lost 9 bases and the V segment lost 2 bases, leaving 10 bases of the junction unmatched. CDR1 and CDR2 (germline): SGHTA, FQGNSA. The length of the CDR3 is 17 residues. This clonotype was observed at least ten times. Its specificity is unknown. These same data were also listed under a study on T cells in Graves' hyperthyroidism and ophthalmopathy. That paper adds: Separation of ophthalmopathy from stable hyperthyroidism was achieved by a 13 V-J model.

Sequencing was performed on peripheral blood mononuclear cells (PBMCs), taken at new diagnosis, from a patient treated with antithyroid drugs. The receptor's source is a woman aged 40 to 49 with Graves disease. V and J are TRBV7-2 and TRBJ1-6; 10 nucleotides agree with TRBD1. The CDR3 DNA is TGTGCCAGCAGCTTAAGACCGGACAGGGGGTTCTCTTCACCCCTCCACTTT. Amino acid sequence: CASSLRPDRGFSSPLHF. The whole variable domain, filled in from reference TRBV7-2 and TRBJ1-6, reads GAGVSQSPSNKVTEKGKDVELRCDPISGHTALYWYRQSLGQGLEFLIYFQGNSAPDKSGLPSDRFSAERTGGSVSTLTIQRTQQEDSAVYLCASSLRPDRGFSSPLHFGNGTRLTVT.